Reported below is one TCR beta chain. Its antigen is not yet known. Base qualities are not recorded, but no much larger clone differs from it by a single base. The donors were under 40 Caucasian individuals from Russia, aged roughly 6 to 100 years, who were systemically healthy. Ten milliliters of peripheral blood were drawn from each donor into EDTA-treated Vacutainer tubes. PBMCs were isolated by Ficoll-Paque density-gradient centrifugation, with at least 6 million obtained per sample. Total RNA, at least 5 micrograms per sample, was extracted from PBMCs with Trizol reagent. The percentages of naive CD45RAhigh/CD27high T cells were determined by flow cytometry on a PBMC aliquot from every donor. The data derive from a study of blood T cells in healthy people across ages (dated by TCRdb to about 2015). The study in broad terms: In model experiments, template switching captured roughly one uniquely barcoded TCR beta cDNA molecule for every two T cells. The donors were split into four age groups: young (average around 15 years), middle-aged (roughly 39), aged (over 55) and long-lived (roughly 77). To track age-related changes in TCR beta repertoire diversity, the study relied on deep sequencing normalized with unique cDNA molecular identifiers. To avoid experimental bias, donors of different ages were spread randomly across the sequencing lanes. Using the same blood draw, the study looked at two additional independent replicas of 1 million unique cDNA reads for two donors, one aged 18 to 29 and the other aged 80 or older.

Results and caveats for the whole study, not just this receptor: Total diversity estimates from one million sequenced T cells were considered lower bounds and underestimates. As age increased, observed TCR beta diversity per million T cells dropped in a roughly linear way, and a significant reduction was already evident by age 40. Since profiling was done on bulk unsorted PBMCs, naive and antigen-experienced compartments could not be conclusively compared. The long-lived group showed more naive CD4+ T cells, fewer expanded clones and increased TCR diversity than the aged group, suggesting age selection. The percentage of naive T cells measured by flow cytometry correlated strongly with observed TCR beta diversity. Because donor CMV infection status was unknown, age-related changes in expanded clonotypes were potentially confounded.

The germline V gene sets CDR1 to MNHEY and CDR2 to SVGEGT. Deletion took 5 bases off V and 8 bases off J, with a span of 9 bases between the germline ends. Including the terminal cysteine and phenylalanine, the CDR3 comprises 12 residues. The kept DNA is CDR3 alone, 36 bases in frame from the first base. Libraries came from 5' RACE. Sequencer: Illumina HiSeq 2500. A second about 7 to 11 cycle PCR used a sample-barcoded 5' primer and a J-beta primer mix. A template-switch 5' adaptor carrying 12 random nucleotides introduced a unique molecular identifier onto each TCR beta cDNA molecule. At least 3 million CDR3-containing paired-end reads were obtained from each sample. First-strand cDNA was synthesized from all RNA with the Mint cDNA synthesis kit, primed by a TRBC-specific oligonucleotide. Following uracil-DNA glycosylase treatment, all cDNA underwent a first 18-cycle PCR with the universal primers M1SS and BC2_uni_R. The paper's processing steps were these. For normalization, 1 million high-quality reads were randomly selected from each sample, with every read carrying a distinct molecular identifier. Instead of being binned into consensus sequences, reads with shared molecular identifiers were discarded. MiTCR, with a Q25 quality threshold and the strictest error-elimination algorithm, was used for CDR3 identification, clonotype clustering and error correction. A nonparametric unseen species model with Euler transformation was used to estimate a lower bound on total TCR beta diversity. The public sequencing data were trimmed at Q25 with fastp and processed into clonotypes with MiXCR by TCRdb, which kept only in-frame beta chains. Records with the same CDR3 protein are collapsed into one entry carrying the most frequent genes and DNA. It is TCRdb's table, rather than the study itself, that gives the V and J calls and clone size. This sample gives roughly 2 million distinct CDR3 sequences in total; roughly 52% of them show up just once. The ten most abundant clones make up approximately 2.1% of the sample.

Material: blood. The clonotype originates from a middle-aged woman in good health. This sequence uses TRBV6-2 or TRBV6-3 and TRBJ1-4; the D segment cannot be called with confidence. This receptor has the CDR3 CASSIVDEKLFF. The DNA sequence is TGTGCCAGCAGTATTGTGGACGAAAAACTGTTTTTT.